This TCR beta chain was sequenced in a study of T cells in Graves' hyperthyroidism and ophthalmopathy. The patients, who ranged from 18 to 65 in age, presented with newly diagnosed hyperthyroidism lasting under 2 months. Exclusion of patients followed from uncontrolled infection, other autoimmune disease, pregnancy or lactation. Diagnostic assessment was based on clinical symptoms, serum thyroxine and TRAb, thyroid ultrasound and orbital computed tomography. This blood was taken when hyperthyroidism was first diagnosed, before any ophthalmopathy symptoms existed. What was amplified from RNA transcripts were TCR beta CDR3 regions. TCR CDR3 underwent first-round RT-PCR with the HTBI primer set. Each CDR3 protein gets one entry after TCRdb re-called the multiplex PCR reads with MiXCR. The sample has around 300,000 distinct CDR3 sequences, about 25% seen once. The CDR3 has 16 amino acids. After removal of 3 bases from V and 3 bases from J, the junction contained 7 bases not matched to a gene. From germline, CDR1 is MGHRA and CDR2 YSYEKL.

This clonotype was observed at least ten times. This TCR derives from a man aged 40-55 years with Graves' hyperthyroidism that later progressed to Graves' ophthalmopathy. The V and J genes are TRBV4-1 and TRBJ2-7, with 11 bases identical to TRBD1. The material sequenced was blood. DNA of the CDR3: TGCGCCAGCAGCCAGGGACAGGGGGAAACTAACTACGAGCAGTACTTC. Amino acid sequence: CASSQGQGETNYEQYF.